These 6 T cell receptor beta chains were all obtained from the same sample, sequenced in a study of metastatic and nonmetastatic thyroid tumors. TCRdb reanalyzed the PCR reads via MiXCR. The profile shows around 8,400 clones, about 45% of them singletons. Treatment of any kind had been given to no patient before thyroid surgery. Sequencing used tumor tissue. All receptors come from a male donor with papillary thyroid cancer or a benign thyroid nodule (not recorded which). Some clones in this sample may be carry-over from other donors' samples.

This rearrangement joins TRBV10-3 to TRBJ1-5, with D perhaps matching TRBD1 (5 bases). Trimming took 4 bases from V and 0 from J, leaving 10 bases between them. CDR1 and CDR2 (germline): ENHRY, SYGVKD. There are 15 residues in the CDR3. CDR3 in amino acids: CAISGGSDSNQPQHF. DNA of the CDR3: TGTGCCATCAGTGGGGGGTCGGATAGCAATCAGCCCCAGCATTTT.

This clone has more than one count but fewer than ten. The chain is built from TRBV6-1 and TRBJ1-2; D is uncertain. CDR1 and CDR2 from the germline V gene are MNHNS and SASEGT. CDR3 length equals 15 residues. V was pared by 7 bases and J by 3 bases, with 18 bases between. CDR3 sequence reads: CASTWADSTDYGYTF. In DNA, the CDR3 is TGTGCCAGCACATGGGCAGACTCCACCGACTATGGCTACACCTTC.

This clone counts as medium-sized. This rearrangement joins TRBV5-6 to TRBJ1-1; D unresolved. The CDR3 sequence is 12 residues long. Trimming took 6 bases from V and 3 from J, leaving 9 bases between them. Germline V gives CDR1 SGHDT, CDR2 YYEEEE. Here the CDR3 reads CASTYVDTEAFF. In DNA form, the CDR3 reads TGTGCCAGCACTTACGTGGACACTGAAGCTTTCTTT.

J is TRBJ2-7 and V is TRBV20-1; TRBD1 matches at 7 bases. The CDR3 is 15 amino acids. The V and J ends lost 2 bases and 7 bases, in that order; junction bases with no gene match: 14. Germline V gene sequence: CDR1 DFQATT, CDR2 SNEGSKA (reference sequence). For the CDR3, the DNA is TGCAGTGCTAGAATTTCCGGGACAGCCTCGGGAGAGCAGTACTTC. This sequence encodes CSARISGTASGEQYF.

This chain links TRBV5-1 with TRBJ2-2; D is uncertain. Germline V gives CDR1 SGHRS, CDR2 YFSETQ. This CDR3 comprises 14 residues. Between the trimmed V and J ends, which lost 4 bases and 4 bases, there was a span of 11 bases. CDR3 coding DNA: TGCGCCAGCAGCCCTAACGGTGTCACCGGGGAGCTGTTTTTT. As protein: CASSPNGVTGELFF.

Relative to its sample, this clone is medium-sized. The V call is TRBV12-3 or TRBV12-4, the J call TRBJ2-7; D is unresolved. CDR3 length equals 12 residues. With 3 bases removed from V and 2 bases from J, the gap between germline ends came to 5 bases. CDR3 sequence reads: CASSFRAYEQYF. Written as DNA, the CDR3 is TGTGCCAGCAGTTTTCGGGCCTACGAGCAGTACTTC.